The rows below give T cell receptor beta chains drawn from one sample of a study of blood T cell repertoires in COVID-19. TCRdb keeps only in-frame clones here, not all; method: immunoSEQ multiplex PCR. The data show roughly 160,000 clones, roughly 83% seen once. Specimen: peripheral blood. These receptors were obtained from a woman aged 55-75 years with acute or convalescent COVID-19. The CDR3 runs from the conserved cysteine through the conserved F or W. The order of the fields is V gene, D gene, J gene, clone size, CDR3 protein, CDR3 DNA. The D gene is left open where the match is weak. The listing skips clone size in some rows; elsewhere it reads once, few, many or a size class.

>TRBV28|TRBD1|TRBJ2-5|-
CASSRPRQGRLQETQYF
TGTGCCAGCAGTCGGCCCAGACAGGGACGCCTCCAAGAGACCCAGTACTTC
>TRBV24-1|TRBD1|TRBJ2-5|-
CATSDSGTEYQETQYF
TGTGCCACCAGTGATTCCGGGACAGAATACCAAGAGACCCAGTACTTC
>TRBV4-1|TRBD1|TRBJ2-6|-
CASSQGPGQGSSGANVLTF
TGCGCCAGCAGCCAAGGGCCGGGACAGGGATCCTCTGGGGCCAACGTCCTGACTTTC
>TRBV2|TRBD1|TRBJ2-7|-
CATPRDRGSSYEQYF
TGTGCCACCCCAAGGGACAGGGGGAGCTCCTACGAGCAGTACTTC
>TRBV21-1|-|TRBJ1-2|-
CASTWSYGYTF
TGTGCCAGCACCTGGAGCTATGGCTACACCTTC
>TRBV6-6|TRBD1|TRBJ1-6|-
CASSPLQGANSPLHF
TGTGCCAGCAGTCCTTTACAGGGGGCTAATTCACCCCTCCACTTT
>TRBV10-1|-|TRBJ2-3|-
CASSNRFHGDTQYF
TGCGCCAGCAGTAACAGATTCCACGGAGATACGCAGTATTTT
>TRBV21-1|-|TRBJ1-5|-
CASSRVRGRNQPQHF
TGTGCCAGCAGCAGGGTGCGAGGCCGCAATCAGCCCCAGCATTTT
>TRBV5-1|-|TRBJ1-1|-
CASSLEAGLNTEAFF
TGCGCCAGCAGCTTGGAGGCAGGGTTGAACACTGAAGCTTTCTTT
>TRBV19|TRBD2|TRBJ2-5|-
CASSMGLAGGFAETQYF
TGTGCCAGTAGTATGGGACTAGCGGGGGGGTTCGCAGAGACCCAGTACTTC
>TRBV7-6|-|TRBJ1-2|-
CASSLTGGTNGYTF
TGTGCCAGCAGCTTGACAGGCGGAACTAATGGCTACACCTTC
>TRBV3-1/TRBV3-2|TRBD1|TRBJ1-4|once
CASSQQGEEKLFF
TGTGCCAGCAGCCAACAGGGGGAGGAAAAACTGTTTTTT
>TRBV11-3|TRBD2|TRBJ2-1|-
CASSLDTSDNEQFF
TGTGCCAGCAGCTTAGATACTAGCGACAATGAGCAGTTCTTC
>TRBV6-5|-|TRBJ1-2|-
CASRLLPAGSGYTF
TGTGCCAGCAGACTCCTCCCGGCGGGGAGCGGCTACACCTTC
>TRBV27|-|TRBJ1-2|-
CASRTGSYGYTF
TGTGCCAGCAGAACAGGTTCCTATGGCTACACCTTC
>TRBV12-3/TRBV12-4|-|TRBJ1-2|-
CASSNYLLRGYTF
TGTGCCAGCAGCAACTACCTACTCCGGGGCTACACCTTC
>TRBV7-9|TRBD2|TRBJ2-1|-
CASSLTGGNNEQFF
TGTGCCAGCAGCCTGACGGGGGGTAACAATGAGCAGTTCTTC